A single sample gave rise to the 9 T cell receptor beta chains below, sequenced in a study of blood T cells in healthy people across ages. Primers used in a second PCR of about 6 to 11 cycles were a sample-barcoded 5' primer and a J-beta primer mix. TCRdb reprocessed the 5' RACE reads with MiXCR, giving one entry per CDR3 protein. The sample has 1.4 million to 1.5 million distinct CDR3 sequences, 42% seen once; the top ten hold 6.5% to 10%. The sequencing sample was made of blood. Receptors originate from a woman aged 18-29 years in good health.

V and J are TRBV14 and TRBJ2-1; D possibly matches TRBD1 or TRBD2 (6 bases each). CDR3 length equals 16 residues. V dropped 0 bases and J dropped 15 bases, with 24 bases sitting between them. Germline CDR1 is SGHDN and CDR2 is FVKESK. CDR3 DNA sequence: TGTGCCAGCAGCCAAGATACGGGGGCGCCGAGACAATGGGGGTTCTTC. Translation gives CASSQDTGAPRQWGFF.

In its sample, this clonotype was seen once. CDR3 residues: CASSTGLAGPTNTGELFF. In DNA, the CDR3 is TGCGCCAGCAGCACTGGACTAGCGGGCCCTACGAACACCGGGGAGCTGTTTTTT. This chain links TRBV5-1 with TRBJ2-2; 11 bases agree with TRBD2. Trimming cost V 4 bases and J 0 bases; bases outside gene matches: 8. The CDR3 sequence is 18 residues long. Germline V gives CDR1 SGHRS, CDR2 YFSETQ. Complete variable domain (other parts from reference TRBV5-1 and TRBJ2-2): KAGVTQTPRYLIKTRGQQVTLSCSPISGHRSVSWYQQTPGQGLQFLFEYFSETQRNKGNFPGRFSGRQFSNSRSEMNVSTLELGDSALYLCASSTGLAGPTNTGELFFGEGSRLTVL.

The table lists this clonotype with a few counts. J is TRBJ2-1 and V is TRBV4-1; TRBD2 is a possible D gene (6 bases). Germline V CDR1 and CDR2: MGHRA, YSYEKL. V was shortened by 5 bases and J by 6 bases, with 17 bases between the two germline ends. The CDR3 runs to 15 residues. CDR3 nucleotides: TGCGCCAGCAGCTCCCTGAGGGGAGGCCCCAATGAGCAGTTCTTC. Translated, it gives CASSSLRGGPNEQFF.

V and J are TRBV28 and TRBJ1-3; D is perhaps TRBD1 (5 bases). Germline V gene lookup returns CDR1 MDHEN and CDR2 SYDVKM. V was clipped by 2 bases and J by 0 bases, with 14 bases between them. The length of the CDR3 is 17 residues. The CDR3 here is CASSLREGAISGNTIYF. The CDR3 nucleotides are TGTGCCAGCAGTTTAAGAGAAGGGGCCATCTCTGGAAACACCATATATTTT.

This CDR3 reads CASSGNYNEQYF. DNA of the CDR3: TGTGCCAGCAGCGGAAACTACAATGAGCAGTACTTC. V usage is TRBV28 and J usage is TRBJ2-1; unclear D gene. The DNA end is more similar to TRBJ2-7, so the J call may be wrong. The CDR3 totals 12 residues. Germline lookup yields CDR1 MDHEN and CDR2 SYDVKM.

This clonotype was observed a handful of times. This sequence joins TRBV11-1 and TRBJ2-5; possible D gene TRBD2, 5 bases. The ends were cut back, 5 bases at V and 0 bases at J, with 10 bases in the middle. The CDR3 covers 14 residues. The germline V gene has CDR1 SGHAT and CDR2 FQDESV (reference sequence). The CDR3: CASSPRGYQETQYF. In nucleotides, the CDR3 is TGTGCCAGCAGCCCCCGAGGGTACCAAGAGACCCAGTACTTC.

This clonotype has a handful of counts. The rearrangement uses TRBV4-1 and TRBJ1-4, with 7 bases aligning to TRBD1. The CDR3 runs 15 residues. Per germline, CDR1 MGHRA and CDR2 YSYEKL. J was trimmed by 3 bases and V by 8 bases; bases with no gene match: 9. The CDR3 nucleotides read TGCGCCAGCGCAGACCCCGGGACAGCTAATGAAAAACTGTTTTTT. This translates into CASADPGTANEKLFF.

Many counts were recorded for this clonotype. This sequence joins TRBV2 and TRBJ2-1; tentatively, D is TRBD1 or TRBD2 (5 bases each). V lost 2 bases and J 9 bases, leaving 17 bases between the germline ends. The CDR3 spans 15 residues. Germline CDR1 SNHLY, CDR2 FYNNEI. CDR3 sequence (DNA): TGTGCCAGCAGTGAACCCGGGACCACGCGGAGTGAGCAGTTCTTC. It specifies CASSEPGTTRSEQFF. The full variable domain, completed using reference TRBV2 and TRBJ2-1, is EPEVTQTPSHQVTQMGQEVILRCVPISNHLYFYWYRQILGQKVEFLVSFYNNEISEKSEIFDDQFSVERPDGSNFTLKIRSTKLEDSAMYFCASSEPGTTRSEQFFGPGTRLTVL.

This chain joins TRBV10-3 and TRBJ2-1; 9 bases are a match to TRBD2. CDR1 and CDR2 from the germline V gene are ENHRY and SYGVKD. CDR3 length: 16 amino acids. V gave up 6 bases and J gave up 1 base; unmatched junction bases: 7. The CDR3, as DNA: TGTGCCATCAGGGGAGCTAGCGGGGAGTCCTACAATGAGCAGTTCTTC. This gives the protein CAIRGASGESYNEQFF.